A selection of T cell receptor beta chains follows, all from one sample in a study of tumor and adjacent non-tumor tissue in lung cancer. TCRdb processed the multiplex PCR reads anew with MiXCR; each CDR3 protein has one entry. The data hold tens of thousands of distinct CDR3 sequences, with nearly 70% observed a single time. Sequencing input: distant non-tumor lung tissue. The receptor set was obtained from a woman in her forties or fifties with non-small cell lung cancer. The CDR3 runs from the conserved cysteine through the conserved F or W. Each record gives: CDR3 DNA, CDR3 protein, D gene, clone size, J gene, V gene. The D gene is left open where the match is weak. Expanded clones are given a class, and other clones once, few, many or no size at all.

DNA: TGCGCCAGCAGTCCGCGACGTCGACTAGCGGGAGATGAGCAGTTCTTC; CDR3: CASSPRRRLAGDEQFF; D: TRBD2; size: .; J: TRBJ2-1; V: TRBV23-1
DNA: TGTGCCAGCAGCCCGTTGAGTAGCGGACAAGAGACCCAGTACTTC; CDR3: CASSPLSSGQETQYF; D: .; size: many; J: TRBJ2-5; V: TRBV14
DNA: TGCGACAGCAACCAAGACGCAGGTTTATCTGGGGCCAACGTCCTGACCTTC; CDR3: CDSNQDAGLSGANVLTF; D: .; size: .; J: TRBJ2-6; V: TRBV4-3
DNA: TGTGCCAGCAGTTTATCGGGAGAGGTCACCGGGGAGCTGTTTTTT; CDR3: CASSLSGEVTGELFF; D: .; size: many; J: TRBJ2-2; V: TRBV12-3/TRBV12-4
DNA: TGTGCCAGGAGCTTAGATGGTAGCGGGGGAAGCGCAGATACGCAGTATTTT; CDR3: CARSLDGSGGSADTQYF; D: TRBD2; size: .; J: TRBJ2-3; V: TRBV11-2
DNA: TGCAACCTTGTGCCCGGGACAACAAAAGAGACCCAGTACTTC; CDR3: CNLVPGTTKETQYF; D: .; size: .; J: TRBJ2-5; V: TRBV29-1
DNA: TGTGCCAGCAGCTTAGGGGGTGTAGTGGACACCGGGGAGCTGTTTTTT; CDR3: CASSLGGVVDTGELFF; D: .; size: .; J: TRBJ2-2; V: TRBV7-9
DNA: TGCAGTGCTCGGACGGGGGGCTCCTACGAGCAGTACTTC; CDR3: CSARTGGSYEQYF; D: TRBD2; size: .; J: TRBJ2-7; V: TRBV20-1
DNA: TGTGCCACCAGTGCCGTAGCGGGACTTTACAATGAGCAGTTCTTC; CDR3: CATSAVAGLYNEQFF; D: TRBD2; size: .; J: TRBJ2-1; V: TRBV24-1
DNA: TGTGCCAGCAGCCCGACAGGGAATACAGATACGCAGTATTTT; CDR3: CASSPTGNTDTQYF; D: TRBD1; size: once; J: TRBJ2-3; V: TRBV5-4